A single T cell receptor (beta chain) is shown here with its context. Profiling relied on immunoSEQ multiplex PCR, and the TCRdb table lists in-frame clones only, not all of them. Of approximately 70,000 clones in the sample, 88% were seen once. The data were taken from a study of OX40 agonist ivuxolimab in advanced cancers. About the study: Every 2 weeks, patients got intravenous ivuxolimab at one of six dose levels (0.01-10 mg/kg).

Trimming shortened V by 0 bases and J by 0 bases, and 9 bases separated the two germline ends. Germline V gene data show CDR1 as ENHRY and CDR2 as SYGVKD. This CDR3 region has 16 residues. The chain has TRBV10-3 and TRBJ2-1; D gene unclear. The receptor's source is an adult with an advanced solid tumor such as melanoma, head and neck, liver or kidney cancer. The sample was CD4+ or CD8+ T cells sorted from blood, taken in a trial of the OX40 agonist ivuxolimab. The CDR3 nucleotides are TGTGCCATCAGTGAGTCGAAATATAGCTCCTACAATGAGCAGTTCTTC. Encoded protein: CAISESKYSSYNEQFF.